Below are 10 T cell receptor beta chains sequenced from a single sample in a study of blood T cell repertoires in COVID-19. The repertoire was sequenced with immunoSEQ multiplex PCR; TCRdb's copy has only in-frame clones and lacks some. This table holds roughly 180,000 clones, 79% found once. The sequenced material came from peripheral blood. These receptors all come from a woman aged 60-70 years with COVID-19, enrolled during active disease.

The V call is TRBV6-5, the J call TRBJ2-7; 10 bases align to TRBD2. V was pared by 8 bases and J by 3 bases, with 4 bases of the junction left unmatched. The CDR3 loop spans 13 amino acids. CDR1 is MNHEY, CDR2 SVGAGI, per germline. DNA of the CDR3: TGTGCCAGCTGGACTAGCGGACTCTACGAGCAGTACTTC. Translated: CASWTSGLYEQYF.

The chain employs TRBV15 and TRBJ2-3, with D possibly being TRBD1 (5 bases). The CDR3 loop spans 15 amino acids. Germline V gene data show CDR1 as LNHNV and CDR2 as YYDKDF (reference sequence). Trimming removed 0 bases at V and 1 base at J, with 8 bases between. CDR3 sequence: CATSRDGRGTDTQYF. The CDR3 DNA follows: TGTGCCACCAGCAGAGATGGCAGGGGCACAGATACGCAGTATTTT.

The V gene is TRBV6-5, the J gene TRBJ2-7, with 7 bases fitting TRBD1. Germline CDR1 and CDR2: MNHEY and SVGAGI. The CDR3 length is 15 residues. The J segment lost 4 bases and the V segment lost 5 bases, leaving 11 bases of the junction unmatched. CDR3 nucleotides: TGTGCCAGCAGTACTCCGGGACAGATCCCTTACGAGCAGTACTTC. This codes for CASSTPGQIPYEQYF.

The J gene is TRBJ1-2, the V gene TRBV5-8, with D hard to call. The CDR3 sequence is 15 residues long. CDR1 is SGHTS and CDR2 is YDEGEE in the germline V gene. Trimming took off 0 bases at V and 0 bases at J, with 9 bases between the two ends. CDR3 loop: CASSLGHPANYGYTF. In DNA form, the CDR3 reads TGTGCCAGCAGCTTGGGACACCCAGCTAACTATGGCTACACCTTC.

V is TRBV4-3 and J is TRBJ1-2; TRBD1 matches 11 bases. In germline, CDR1 is LGHNA, CDR2 YSLEER. The CDR3 spans 15 residues. After removal of 2 bases from V and 8 bases from J, the junction contained 7 bases not matched to a gene. CDR3 nucleotides: TGCGCCAGCAGCCAATTGGGACAGGGGGGTTACGGCTACACCTTC. Its protein product is CASSQLGQGGYGYTF.

V and J are TRBV5-1 and TRBJ1-2; no definite D call. Germline CDR1 SGHRS, CDR2 YFSETQ. The V and J ends lost 1 base and 6 bases respectively, with 7 bases between them. This CDR3 has 12 amino acids. CDR3 coding DNA: TGCGCCAGCAGCTTGTCAGGCCATGGCTACACCTTC. Translating gives CASSLSGHGYTF.

The chain links TRBV7-2 to TRBJ2-7; the match to TRBD2 covers 9 bases. Germline CDR1 and CDR2: SGHTA and FQGNSA. The CDR3 has 18 residues. J was trimmed by 2 bases and V by 3 bases; bases with no gene match: 14. Written as DNA, the CDR3 is TGTGCCAGCAGCTTGACTAGCGGAGGACCCCAAGGGGCCTACGAGCAGTACGTC. Translating it yields CASSLTSGGPQGAYEQYV.

In its sample, this clone was seen once. The V and J genes are TRBV11-2 and TRBJ2-7, with a tentative D call TRBD1 (5 bases). Germline CDR1 is SGHAT and CDR2 is FQNNGV. V lost 5 bases and J lost 3, with 11 bases in between. CDR3 length: 13 residues. This chain's CDR3 is CASSQNQGYEQYV. The CDR3, as DNA: TGTGCCAGCAGCCAAAACCAGGGCTACGAGCAGTACGTC.

This clone was seen just once. The chain uses TRBV28 and TRBJ2-7; TRBD1 matches 9 bases. The CDR3 runs to 15 residues. V shed 4 bases, J shed 4 bases, and the junction held 8 bases outside the gene matches. Germline values: CDR1 MDHEN, CDR2 SYDVKM. CDR3 loop: CASSSAGTGFYEQYF. The CDR3 DNA reads as TGTGCCAGCAGTTCTGCCGGGACAGGGTTTTACGAGCAGTACTTC.

This clone was detected ten times or more. CDR3 coding DNA: TGTGCCAGCAGTCCCAGGGGCGCAAGAAACACCATATATTTT. Its protein is CASSPRGARNTIYF. This chain connects TRBV2 to TRBJ1-3; TRBD1 is a possible D gene (6 bases). Between the trimmed V and J ends, which lost 5 bases and 5 bases, there was a span of 13 bases. There are 14 residues in the CDR3. Looked up from germline, CDR1 is SNHLY and CDR2 is FYNNEI.